One sample yielded the 24 T cell receptor beta chains listed below, sequenced in a study of post-analysis software for immune sequencing data. What these receptors recognize is not known. Study findings and constraints: When patients were compared with controls, 5 or 6 TRBV segments were more frequent, TRBV5-6, TRBV5-1 and TRBV20-1 among them.

Unique molecular identifiers had been added to the TCR beta cDNA libraries. TCRdb re-analysed the PCR reads in MiXCR, keeping a single row per CDR3 protein. Of about 190,000 distinct CDR3 sequences listed, over 25% are singletons. The specimen sequenced was blood. The origin of the receptors is a girl under 18 with multiple sclerosis.

The chain is built from TRBV5-5 and TRBJ2-5; the D is unclear. This CDR3 is built from 16 residues. The V gene's germline CDR1 is SGHKS and CDR2 YYEKEE (reference sequence). Trimming pared 3 bases from V and 5 bases from J, leaving 20 bases between. The CDR3 here is CASSSYSGLVEETQYF. DNA for the CDR3: TGTGCCAGCAGCTCCTACAGTGGGCTCGTTGAGGAGACCCAGTACTTC. Full variable domain (missing parts from reference TRBV5-5 and TRBJ2-5): DAGVTQSPTHLIKTRGQQVTLRCSPISGHKSVSWYQQVLGQGPQFIFQYYEKEERGRGNFPDRFSARQFPNYSSELNVNALLLGDSALYLCASSSYSGLVEETQYFGPGTRLLVL.

This clonotype has a count of ten or more. This chain connects TRBV28 to TRBJ2-7, with D possibly being TRBD1 or TRBD2 (5 bases each). V was shortened by 2 bases and J by 1 base, with 24 bases between the two germline ends. Germline-derived CDR1 and CDR2 are MDHEN and SYDVKM. This CDR3 spans 19 amino acids. The CDR3 protein is CASSLRGRFGTIASYEQYF. The CDR3 DNA reads as TGTGCCAGCAGTTTAAGGGGCCGTTTTGGGACCATAGCGTCCTACGAGCAGTACTTC.

This clonotype was detected ten times or more. This chain uses TRBV6-6 with TRBJ1-1; 8 bases fit TRBD1. Germline V gives CDR1 MNHNY, CDR2 SVGAGI (reference sequence). The CDR3 is made up of 14 amino acids. Unmatched junction bases numbered 8, after V lost 10 bases and J lost 1 base. The CDR3 DNA sequence: TGTGCCACCCAACGACAGGGGTCGAACACTGAAGCTTTCTTT. Residues: CATQRQGSNTEAFF.

The gene calls are TRBV20-1 and TRBJ2-1; 8 bases are shared with TRBD2. The CDR3 contains 16 residues. From germline, CDR1 is DFQATT and CDR2 SNEGSKA (reference sequence). After removal of 2 bases from V and 5 bases from J, the junction contained 11 bases not matched to a gene. CDR3 protein: CSARYRVAGRNNEQFF. In DNA form, the CDR3 reads TGCAGTGCTAGATACCGGGTAGCGGGGCGAAACAATGAGCAGTTCTTC.

CDR3 loop: CASTGFDSYNEQFF. The CDR3 DNA reads as TGTGCCAGCACCGGATTTGACAGTTACAATGAGCAGTTCTTC. This rearrangement joins TRBV7-9 to TRBJ2-1, with D possibly matching TRBD1 (5 bases). V was trimmed by 7 bases and J by 4 bases, leaving 14 bases between them. This CDR3 has 14 amino acids. Per germline, CDR1 SEHNR and CDR2 FQNEAQ (reference sequence).

The chain uses TRBV6-5 and TRBJ2-7, with 10 nucleotides matching TRBD1. The germline V gene encodes CDR1 MNHEY and CDR2 SVGAGI. This CDR3 region has 15 residues. V lost 2 bases and J lost 3; bases outside the gene matches: 4. CDR3 nucleotide sequence: TGTGCCAGCAGTTACGGGACAGGGGCTTTCTACGAGCAGTACTTC. This codes for CASSYGTGAFYEQYF.

This clonotype was seen ten or more times. The chain is built from TRBV12-5 and TRBJ2-5, with 9 bases fitting TRBD1. The CDR3 contains 15 residues. V lost 5 bases and J lost 4; bases outside the gene matches: 8. In germline, CDR1 is LGHNT, CDR2 FRNRAP. In nucleotides, the CDR3 is TGTGCTAGTGGTCGGAGACAGGGGGTGGGAGAGACCCAGTACTTC. Translating gives CASGRRQGVGETQYF.

The chain carries TRBV5-1 and TRBJ1-6; 8 nucleotides match TRBD1. CDR3 length equals 15 residues. The germline gives CDR1 SGHRS, CDR2 YFSETQ. V lost 5 bases and J lost 7; bases outside the gene matches: 8. CDR3 residues: CASRVSTGENSPLHF. The CDR3 nucleotides read TGCGCCAGCAGAGTATCGACAGGGGAGAATTCACCCCTCCACTTT.

This clonotype has at least ten counts. This chain joins TRBV7-9 and TRBJ2-1; unclear D gene. Germline V gene lookup returns CDR1 SEHNR and CDR2 FQNEAQ (reference sequence). Trimming took off 3 bases at V and 8 bases at J, with 8 bases between the two ends. The CDR3 loop spans 12 amino acids. CDR3 amino acids: CASSFLKDEQFF. The DNA of the CDR3 is TGTGCCAGCAGCTTCCTTAAGGATGAGCAGTTCTTC.

A note on this clonotype: This sequence may be a read error, since a much larger clone differs from it by one base. The rearrangement joins TRBV7-9 to TRBJ2-7, with D perhaps matching TRBD1 or TRBD2 (6 bases each). V lost 5 bases, J lost 0 bases, and 14 bases lay in between. The CDR3 runs to 15 residues. CDR1 is SEHNR, CDR2 FQNEAQ, per germline (reference sequence). CDR3 nucleotide sequence: TGTGCCAGCAGCCTGGGACGGGGGCTCTCCTACGAGCAGTACTTC. Protein sequence: CASSLGRGLSYEQYF.

The CDR3 here is CSARVLGREVLGGYTF. In DNA form, the CDR3 reads TGCAGTGCTAGAGTTTTGGGAAGGGAGGTTCTGGGTGGCTACACCTTC. This chain joins TRBV20-1 and TRBJ1-2; D remains ambiguous. The V end was cut by 1 base, the J end by 7 bases, with 22 bases between. This CDR3 contains 16 residues. Germline values: CDR1 DFQATT, CDR2 SNEGSKA (reference sequence).

This clonotype was counted ten times or more. V usage is TRBV7-9 and J usage is TRBJ1-2, with D maybe TRBD1 (5 bases). The CDR3 runs to 16 residues. CDR1 is SEHNR and CDR2 is FQNEAQ in the germline V gene (reference sequence). V lost 4 bases and J 4 bases, leaving 19 bases between the germline ends. The CDR3 DNA sequence: TGTGCCAGCAGCTCCGTAGACAGAGGAGGCGCCTATGGCTACACCTTC. It encodes CASSSVDRGGAYGYTF.

V usage is TRBV15 and J usage is TRBJ2-2; perhaps TRBD1 as D (5 bases). Germline CDR1 reads LNHNV; CDR2 reads YYDKDF (reference sequence). The CDR3 covers 14 residues. Trimming shortened V by 6 bases and J by 8 bases, and 16 bases separated the two germline ends. The CDR3 spells CATSSTAYLGELFF. CDR3 nucleotide sequence: TGTGCCACCAGTTCGACAGCCTATCTGGGGGAGCTGTTTTTT.

This clonotype came up many times. CDR3 loop: CSVFGWANEKLFF. The CDR3 nucleotides read TGCAGCGTTTTCGGGTGGGCGAATGAAAAACTGTTTTTT. This chain links TRBV29-1 with TRBJ1-4; no definite D call. The CDR3 consists of 13 residues. V was cut by 5 bases and J by 5 bases, with 12 bases left in between. Germline-derived CDR1 and CDR2 are SQVTM and ANQGSEA.

This clonotype was found a few times. V gene TRBV15 combines with J gene TRBJ2-1; TRBD2 aligns across 9 bases. Germline loops: CDR1 LNHNV, CDR2 YYDKDF (reference sequence). This CDR3 contains 16 residues. After removal of 1 base from V and 9 bases from J, the junction contained 10 bases not matched to a gene. The CDR3 sequence is CATSRGIGTSYGEQFF. For the CDR3, the DNA is TGTGCCACCAGCAGAGGAATTGGGACTAGCTACGGTGAGCAGTTCTTC.

The rearrangement links TRBV7-3 to TRBJ2-1; 7 bases fit TRBD1. V was pared by 5 bases and J by 13 bases, with 14 bases of the junction left unmatched. CDR3 size: 14 residues. Germline V gene data show CDR1 as SGHTA and CDR2 as FQGTGA. CDR3 sequence reads: CASSPTGLQGTQFF. DNA of the CDR3: TGTGCCAGCAGCCCGACAGGGCTCCAAGGGACCCAGTTCTTC.

In the case of this clonotype: A much larger clone differs from this one at a single base, so this may be a read error. The conserved final phenylalanine or tryptophan is absent from the CDR3, which likely points to a read error. The chain joins TRBV6-6 to TRBJ1-2, with 9 nucleotides matching TRBD1. CDR1 and CDR2 (germline): MNHNY, SVGAGI (reference sequence). The CDR3 loop spans 15 amino acids. Trimming removed 5 bases from V and 4 bases from J; junction bases left unmatched: 8. In DNA, the CDR3 is TGTGCCAGCAGTACATTCGGGACAGGGTCCTATGGCTACACCTGC. Protein product: CASSTFGTGSYGYTC.

About this clonotype: This clone may be a read error of a much larger clone one base away. The V gene is TRBV28, the J gene TRBJ2-7, with D possibly called TRBD1 or TRBD2 (5 bases each). The germline CDR1 and CDR2 sequences are MDHEN and SYDVKM. The CDR3 runs to 13 residues. Trimming left V 10 bases short and J 2 bases short, with 15 bases between. CDR3 sequence (DNA): TGTGCCATCGCCGCCAGGGACCCCTACGAGCAGTACTTC. It yields the protein CAIAARDPYEQYF.

This clonotype was picked up a small number of times. This chain connects TRBV19 to TRBJ1-5; D ambiguous. Germline CDR1 and CDR2: LNHDA and SQIVND (reference sequence). This CDR3 is 13 amino acids long. The V end was cut by 11 bases, the J end by 4 bases, with 15 bases between. CDR3 in DNA: TGTGCCGTGGGCCAGAAACCTAATCAGCCCCAGCATTTT. Translation: CAVGQKPNQPQHF.

This clonotype turned up a few times. The chain couples TRBV20-1 to TRBJ2-1; 7 nucleotides match TRBD2. J was trimmed by 4 bases and V by 0 bases; bases with no gene match: 18. This CDR3 is 19 amino acids long. Germline V gene data show CDR1 as DFQATT and CDR2 as SNEGSKA (reference sequence). The CDR3 here is CSARDEGRASGAVYNEQFF. In DNA form, the CDR3 reads TGCAGTGCTAGAGATGAAGGGAGGGCTAGCGGAGCGGTTTACAATGAGCAGTTCTTC.

This rearrangement joins TRBV5-1 to TRBJ2-7; D ambiguous. The V gene's germline CDR1 is SGHRS and CDR2 YFSETQ. The CDR3 is 11 residues long. V was shortened by 3 bases and J by 7 bases, with 8 bases between the two germline ends. Written as DNA, the CDR3 is TGCGCCAGCAGCTCCGGGCGAGAGCAGTACTTC. Protein sequence: CASSSGREQYF. Filled out from reference TRBV5-1 and TRBJ2-7, the complete variable domain reads KAGVTQTPRYLIKTRGQQVTLSCSPISGHRSVSWYQQTPGQGLQFLFEYFSETQRNKGNFPGRFSGRQFSNSRSEMNVSTLELGDSALYLCASSSGREQYFGPGTRLTVT.

This clonotype was observed many times. The rearrangement joins TRBV15 to TRBJ2-5; weak D call: TRBD1 (5 bases). Germline lookup yields CDR1 LNHNV and CDR2 YYDKDF (reference sequence). Trimming stripped 0 bases from V and 5 bases from J, with 13 bases between. The CDR3 has 15 amino acids. As DNA, the CDR3 is TGTGCCACCAGCAGAGAGCAGGGTGTAGGGGAGACCCAGTACTTC. Protein sequence: CATSREQGVGETQYF. Full variable domain (missing parts from reference TRBV15 and TRBJ2-5): DAMVIQNPRYQVTQFGKPVTLSCSQTLNHNVMYWYQQKSSQAPKLLFHYYDKDFNNEADTPDNFQSRRPNTSFCFLDIRSPGLGDTAMYLCATSREQGVGETQYFGPGTRLLVL.

This clonotype has more than one count but fewer than ten. The rearrangement uses TRBV7-2 and TRBJ1-6; D possibly corresponds to TRBD1 (5 bases). The germline V gene encodes CDR1 SGHTA and CDR2 FQGNSA. The CDR3 is 18 residues long. The V end lost 1 base, the J end lost 7 bases, and 20 bases lay between the germline ends. The DNA of the CDR3 is TGTGCCAGCAGCTTAGACCTTGGAGGAGGGGCGAGGAATTCACCCCTCCACTTT. Translated: CASSLDLGGGARNSPLHF.

Note on this clonotype: Just one base apart from a much larger clone, this may be a read error. V and J are TRBV6-5 and TRBJ1-2; TRBD1 is a possible D gene (6 bases). CDR1 is MNHEY and CDR2 is SVGAGI in the germline V gene. The CDR3 length is 15 residues. CDR3 amino acids: CTSSYTGLGNYGYTF. Here the CDR3 DNA reads TGTACCAGCAGTTACACAGGGCTGGGGAACTATGGCTACACCTTC.